This T cell receptor (beta chain) was captured in a study of T-cell memory formation after mild COVID-19. Looking at the study overall: TCR clustering was largely donor specific.

TCRdb itself ran the 5' RACE reads through MiXCR, one entry per CDR3 protein. This table holds roughly 410,000 distinct CDR3 sequences, less than 25% found once. Overall study findings and caveats: Memory sampled before infection contained some responding clones, suggesting cross-reactive memory joined. Contracting clones localized mainly to CM and EM when CD4+ and mainly to EMRA when CD8+.

The V end lost 4 bases, the J end lost 5 bases, and 11 bases lay between the germline ends. Germline V gives CDR1 SQVTM, CDR2 ANQGSEA. CDR3 length equals 12 residues. Regarding this clonotype: Antigen unknown.

The sample consisted of PBMCs or a T cell subset sorted from them (not recorded which). This rearrangement joins TRBV29-1 to TRBJ2-5; D not certain. The sequence was collected from an adult woman who had mild COVID-19 (a few samples of this study predate the infection). Cell type and time point are not known. The chain's CDR3 is CSVARALETQYF. The DNA of the CDR3 is TGCAGCGTTGCCCGGGCGCTTGAGACCCAGTACTTC. The variable domain in full, completed from reference TRBV29-1 and TRBJ2-5, reads SAVISQKPSRDICQRGTSLTIQCQVDSQVTMMFWYRQQPGQSLTLIATANQGSEATYESGFVIDKFPISRPNLTFSTLTVSNMSPEDSSIYLCSVARALETQYFGPGTRLLVL.